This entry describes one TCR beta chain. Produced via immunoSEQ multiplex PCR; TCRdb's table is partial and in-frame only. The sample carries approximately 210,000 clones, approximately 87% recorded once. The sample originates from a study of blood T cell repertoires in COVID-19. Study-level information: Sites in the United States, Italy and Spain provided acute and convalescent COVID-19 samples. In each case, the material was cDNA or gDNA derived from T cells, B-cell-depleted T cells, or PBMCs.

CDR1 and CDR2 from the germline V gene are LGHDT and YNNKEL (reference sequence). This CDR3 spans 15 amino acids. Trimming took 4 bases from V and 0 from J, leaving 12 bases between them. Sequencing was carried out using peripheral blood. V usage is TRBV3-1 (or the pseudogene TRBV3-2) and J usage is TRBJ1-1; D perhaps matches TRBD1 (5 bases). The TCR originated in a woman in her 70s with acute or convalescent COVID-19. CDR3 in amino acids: CASSPAGQVNTEAFF. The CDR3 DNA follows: TGTGCCAGCAGCCCCGCGGGGCAGGTGAACACTGAAGCTTTCTTT.